This TCR beta chain was found in a study of Ad26.COV2.S vaccination and SARS-CoV-2 variants. Stated treatment: about 20 received Ad26.COV2.S at low or high dose, single or two shots; about 5 received placebo; per-sample allocation not given. All samples were drawn on day 63, counting from the first vaccine or placebo injection. Based in Boston, the donor was an adult of 18-55 years. The assay was immunoSEQ multiplex PCR, and TCRdb's table has in-frame clones only and misses some. The repertoire holds 380,000 or so clones, with roughly 90% as singletons. J gave up 6 bases and V 6 bases, and 12 bases lay outside the gene matches. Germline V CDR1 and CDR2: MDHEN, SYDVKM. The CDR3 runs 16 residues.

The rearrangement joins TRBV28 to TRBJ2-5, with 11 bases that match TRBD2. Sequenced here: peripheral blood, sampled in a trial of Ad26.COV2.S vaccine versus placebo. This sequence was found in a person aged 18-60 years who received the Ad26.COV2.S COVID-19 vaccine or a placebo. The CDR3 here is CASRHSLAGVEKTQYF. For the CDR3, the DNA is TGTGCCAGCAGGCACTCACTAGCGGGAGTTGAAAAGACCCAGTACTTC.